The clone carrying this T cell receptor beta chain has only one observation. Its antigen remains unknown. Within the library, unique molecular identifiers were attached to each individual cDNA molecule. TCRdb reprocessed the RACE reads via MiXCR and lists one record per CDR3 protein. This sample has 99,000 or so distinct CDR3 sequences, with approximately 11% found just once. The entry originates in a study of human T cells and chemical hapten exposure. Study in general: 2% DPC applied to an approximately 2 cm by approximately 2 cm arm area sensitized donors. Study findings and constraints: Versus controls, expanded TCRs had significantly more large CDR3 similarity clusters. DPC sensitization did not alter TCRs above 1 in 1000 frequency.

From germline, CDR1 is PRHDT and CDR2 FYEKMQ (reference sequence). The CDR3 consists of 16 residues. Germline trimming cut 4 bases from V and 1 base from J; bases unmatched to any gene: 4. Time point described: pre-sensitization, week 0. Treatment denoted: therapeutic diphenylcyclopropenone sensitization with weekly scalp DPC. This sample comprised whole blood, obtained in connection with sensitization to the hapten diphenylcyclopropenone (DPC). The V call is TRBV13, the J call TRBJ2-3, with 11 bases fitting TRBD2. This TCR was recovered from a woman between 55 and 75 years old with alopecia areata. Some clones in this sample may be carry-over from other donors' samples. CDR3 protein: CASSYRLAGRTDTQYF. The CDR3 DNA reads TGTGCCAGCAGCTACCGACTAGCGGGGCGCACAGATACGCAGTATTTT. Combining the CDR3 with reference TRBV13 and TRBJ2-3 gives the whole variable domain AAGVIQSPRHLIKEKRETATLKCYPIPRHDTVYWYQQGPGQDPQFLISFYEKMQSDKGSIPDRFSAQQFSDYHSELNMSSLELGDSALYFCASSYRLAGRTDTQYFGPGTRLTVL.